The 9 T cell receptor beta chains below all came from one sample that was sequenced in a study of CD8 T cells in Susac syndrome. RNA in amounts of roughly 0.5 to 1 ug was reverse transcribed with random hexamers. TCRdb re-analysed the immunoSEQ multiplex PCR reads in MiXCR, keeping a single row per CDR3 protein. The sample lists about 290,000 distinct CDR3 sequences, 75% to 85% occurring once. Source material: CD8+ T cells from PBMCs. These TCRs come from a human donor with multiple sclerosis.

This chain links TRBV7-7 with TRBJ2-1, with 13 bases identical to TRBD2. Germline V gene sequence: CDR1 SSHAT, CDR2 FNYEAQ (reference sequence). V was clipped by 5 bases and J by 10 bases; unmatched bases: 5. This CDR3 is 14 amino acids long. CDR3 in amino acids: CASSQLAGGQEQFF. The CDR3 coding sequence is TGTGCCAGCAGCCAACTAGCGGGAGGGCAGGAGCAGTTCTTC. The full variable domain, with the rest looked up from reference TRBV7-7 and TRBJ2-1, is GAGVSQSPRYKVTKRGQDVTLRCDPISSHATLYWYQQALGQGPEFLTYFNYEAQPDKSGLPSDRFSAERPEGSISTLTIQRTEQRDSAMYRCASSQLAGGQEQFFGPGTRLTVL.

The chain combines TRBV5-1 with TRBJ2-1, with D maybe TRBD2 (6 bases). This CDR3 comprises 13 residues. From germline, CDR1 is SGHRS and CDR2 YFSETQ. V was clipped by 5 bases and J by 0 bases, with 6 bases between them. The DNA for the CDR3 is TGCGCCAGCAGGACTAGCTCCTACAATGAGCAGTTCTTC. It encodes CASRTSSYNEQFF.

The rearrangement joins TRBV19 to TRBJ2-7; D might be TRBD1 (6 bases). There are 15 residues in the CDR3. V was cut by 1 base and J by 1 base, with 11 bases left in between. CDR1 LNHDA and CDR2 SQIVND come from the germline V gene (reference sequence). DNA of the CDR3: TGTGCCAGTAGTATAGCTTCGGACAGATCCTACGAGCAGTACTTC. Residues: CASSIASDRSYEQYF.

The chain employs TRBV29-1 and TRBJ2-7; 8 bases line up with TRBD2. The CDR3 length is 16 residues. Unmatched junction bases numbered 11, after V lost 0 bases and J lost 4 bases. From germline, CDR1 is SQVTM and CDR2 ANQGSEA. The CDR3 sequence is CSVEDLEVAGRYEQYF. The CDR3 DNA reads as TGCAGCGTTGAAGACCTCGAGGTAGCGGGGAGGTACGAGCAGTACTTC.

This sequence joins TRBV28 and TRBJ2-7; no reliable D call. The V end was cut by 6 bases, the J end by 6 bases, with 9 bases between. The germline V gene encodes CDR1 MDHEN and CDR2 SYDVKM. The CDR3 consists of 11 residues. CDR3 in DNA: TGTGCCAGCAGGACCGCTATCGAGCAGTACTTC. As protein: CASRTAIEQYF.

This chain connects TRBV13 to TRBJ2-1; D remains unclear. Germline lookup yields CDR1 PRHDT and CDR2 FYEKMQ (reference sequence). Trimming shortened V by 3 bases and J by 0 bases, and 12 bases separated the two germline ends. The CDR3 loop spans 16 amino acids. In DNA form, the CDR3 reads TGTGCCAGCAGCTTGATTGCCTACAACTCCTACAATGAGCAGTTCTTC. Its protein is CASSLIAYNSYNEQFF.

The rearrangement uses TRBV7-2 and TRBJ2-7; 9 positions match TRBD2. The CDR3 spans 17 residues. V gave up 3 bases and J gave up 0 bases; unmatched junction bases: 9. Germline CDR1 reads SGHTA; CDR2 reads FQGNSA. The chain's CDR3 is CASSLAGGLGVSYEQYF. The DNA of the CDR3 is TGTGCCAGCAGCTTGGCGGGGGGGCTAGGTGTCTCCTACGAGCAGTACTTC.

The chain combines TRBV4-3 with TRBJ2-7; TRBD1 matches at 7 bases. The J segment lost 0 bases and the V segment lost 0 bases, leaving 2 bases of the junction unmatched. The CDR3 totals 15 residues. CDR1 is LGHNA, CDR2 YSLEER, per germline. CDR3 in DNA: TGCGCCAGCAGCCAAGAGCAGGGGGTCTCCTACGAGCAGTACTTC. The encoded protein is CASSQEQGVSYEQYF.

The chain recombines TRBV9 with TRBJ2-3; 7 nucleotides line up with TRBD2. Germline CDR1 and CDR2: SGDLS and YYNGEE. The junction had 3 bases not matched to a gene; V was cut back by 0 bases and J by 2 bases. The CDR3 totals 15 residues. The CDR3 here is CASSVASGPTDTQYF. CDR3 coding DNA: TGTGCCAGCAGCGTAGCTAGCGGCCCCACAGATACGCAGTATTTT.